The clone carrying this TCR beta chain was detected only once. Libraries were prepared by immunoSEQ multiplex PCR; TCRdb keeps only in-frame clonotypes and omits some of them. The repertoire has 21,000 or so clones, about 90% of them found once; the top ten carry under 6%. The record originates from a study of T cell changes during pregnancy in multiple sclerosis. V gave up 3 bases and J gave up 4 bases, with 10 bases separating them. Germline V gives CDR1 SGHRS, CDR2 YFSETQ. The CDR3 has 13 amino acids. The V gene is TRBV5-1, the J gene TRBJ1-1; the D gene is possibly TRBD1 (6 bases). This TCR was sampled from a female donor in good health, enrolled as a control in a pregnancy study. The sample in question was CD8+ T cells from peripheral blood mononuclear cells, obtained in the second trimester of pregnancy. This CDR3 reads CASSWNRVTEAFF. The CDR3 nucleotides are TGCGCCAGCAGCTGGAACAGGGTCACTGAAGCTTTCTTT. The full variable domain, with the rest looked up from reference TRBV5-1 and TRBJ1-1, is KAGVTQTPRYLIKTRGQQVTLSCSPISGHRSVSWYQQTPGQGLQFLFEYFSETQRNKGNFPGRFSGRQFSNSRSEMNVSTLELGDSALYLCASSWNRVTEAFFGQGTRLTVV.